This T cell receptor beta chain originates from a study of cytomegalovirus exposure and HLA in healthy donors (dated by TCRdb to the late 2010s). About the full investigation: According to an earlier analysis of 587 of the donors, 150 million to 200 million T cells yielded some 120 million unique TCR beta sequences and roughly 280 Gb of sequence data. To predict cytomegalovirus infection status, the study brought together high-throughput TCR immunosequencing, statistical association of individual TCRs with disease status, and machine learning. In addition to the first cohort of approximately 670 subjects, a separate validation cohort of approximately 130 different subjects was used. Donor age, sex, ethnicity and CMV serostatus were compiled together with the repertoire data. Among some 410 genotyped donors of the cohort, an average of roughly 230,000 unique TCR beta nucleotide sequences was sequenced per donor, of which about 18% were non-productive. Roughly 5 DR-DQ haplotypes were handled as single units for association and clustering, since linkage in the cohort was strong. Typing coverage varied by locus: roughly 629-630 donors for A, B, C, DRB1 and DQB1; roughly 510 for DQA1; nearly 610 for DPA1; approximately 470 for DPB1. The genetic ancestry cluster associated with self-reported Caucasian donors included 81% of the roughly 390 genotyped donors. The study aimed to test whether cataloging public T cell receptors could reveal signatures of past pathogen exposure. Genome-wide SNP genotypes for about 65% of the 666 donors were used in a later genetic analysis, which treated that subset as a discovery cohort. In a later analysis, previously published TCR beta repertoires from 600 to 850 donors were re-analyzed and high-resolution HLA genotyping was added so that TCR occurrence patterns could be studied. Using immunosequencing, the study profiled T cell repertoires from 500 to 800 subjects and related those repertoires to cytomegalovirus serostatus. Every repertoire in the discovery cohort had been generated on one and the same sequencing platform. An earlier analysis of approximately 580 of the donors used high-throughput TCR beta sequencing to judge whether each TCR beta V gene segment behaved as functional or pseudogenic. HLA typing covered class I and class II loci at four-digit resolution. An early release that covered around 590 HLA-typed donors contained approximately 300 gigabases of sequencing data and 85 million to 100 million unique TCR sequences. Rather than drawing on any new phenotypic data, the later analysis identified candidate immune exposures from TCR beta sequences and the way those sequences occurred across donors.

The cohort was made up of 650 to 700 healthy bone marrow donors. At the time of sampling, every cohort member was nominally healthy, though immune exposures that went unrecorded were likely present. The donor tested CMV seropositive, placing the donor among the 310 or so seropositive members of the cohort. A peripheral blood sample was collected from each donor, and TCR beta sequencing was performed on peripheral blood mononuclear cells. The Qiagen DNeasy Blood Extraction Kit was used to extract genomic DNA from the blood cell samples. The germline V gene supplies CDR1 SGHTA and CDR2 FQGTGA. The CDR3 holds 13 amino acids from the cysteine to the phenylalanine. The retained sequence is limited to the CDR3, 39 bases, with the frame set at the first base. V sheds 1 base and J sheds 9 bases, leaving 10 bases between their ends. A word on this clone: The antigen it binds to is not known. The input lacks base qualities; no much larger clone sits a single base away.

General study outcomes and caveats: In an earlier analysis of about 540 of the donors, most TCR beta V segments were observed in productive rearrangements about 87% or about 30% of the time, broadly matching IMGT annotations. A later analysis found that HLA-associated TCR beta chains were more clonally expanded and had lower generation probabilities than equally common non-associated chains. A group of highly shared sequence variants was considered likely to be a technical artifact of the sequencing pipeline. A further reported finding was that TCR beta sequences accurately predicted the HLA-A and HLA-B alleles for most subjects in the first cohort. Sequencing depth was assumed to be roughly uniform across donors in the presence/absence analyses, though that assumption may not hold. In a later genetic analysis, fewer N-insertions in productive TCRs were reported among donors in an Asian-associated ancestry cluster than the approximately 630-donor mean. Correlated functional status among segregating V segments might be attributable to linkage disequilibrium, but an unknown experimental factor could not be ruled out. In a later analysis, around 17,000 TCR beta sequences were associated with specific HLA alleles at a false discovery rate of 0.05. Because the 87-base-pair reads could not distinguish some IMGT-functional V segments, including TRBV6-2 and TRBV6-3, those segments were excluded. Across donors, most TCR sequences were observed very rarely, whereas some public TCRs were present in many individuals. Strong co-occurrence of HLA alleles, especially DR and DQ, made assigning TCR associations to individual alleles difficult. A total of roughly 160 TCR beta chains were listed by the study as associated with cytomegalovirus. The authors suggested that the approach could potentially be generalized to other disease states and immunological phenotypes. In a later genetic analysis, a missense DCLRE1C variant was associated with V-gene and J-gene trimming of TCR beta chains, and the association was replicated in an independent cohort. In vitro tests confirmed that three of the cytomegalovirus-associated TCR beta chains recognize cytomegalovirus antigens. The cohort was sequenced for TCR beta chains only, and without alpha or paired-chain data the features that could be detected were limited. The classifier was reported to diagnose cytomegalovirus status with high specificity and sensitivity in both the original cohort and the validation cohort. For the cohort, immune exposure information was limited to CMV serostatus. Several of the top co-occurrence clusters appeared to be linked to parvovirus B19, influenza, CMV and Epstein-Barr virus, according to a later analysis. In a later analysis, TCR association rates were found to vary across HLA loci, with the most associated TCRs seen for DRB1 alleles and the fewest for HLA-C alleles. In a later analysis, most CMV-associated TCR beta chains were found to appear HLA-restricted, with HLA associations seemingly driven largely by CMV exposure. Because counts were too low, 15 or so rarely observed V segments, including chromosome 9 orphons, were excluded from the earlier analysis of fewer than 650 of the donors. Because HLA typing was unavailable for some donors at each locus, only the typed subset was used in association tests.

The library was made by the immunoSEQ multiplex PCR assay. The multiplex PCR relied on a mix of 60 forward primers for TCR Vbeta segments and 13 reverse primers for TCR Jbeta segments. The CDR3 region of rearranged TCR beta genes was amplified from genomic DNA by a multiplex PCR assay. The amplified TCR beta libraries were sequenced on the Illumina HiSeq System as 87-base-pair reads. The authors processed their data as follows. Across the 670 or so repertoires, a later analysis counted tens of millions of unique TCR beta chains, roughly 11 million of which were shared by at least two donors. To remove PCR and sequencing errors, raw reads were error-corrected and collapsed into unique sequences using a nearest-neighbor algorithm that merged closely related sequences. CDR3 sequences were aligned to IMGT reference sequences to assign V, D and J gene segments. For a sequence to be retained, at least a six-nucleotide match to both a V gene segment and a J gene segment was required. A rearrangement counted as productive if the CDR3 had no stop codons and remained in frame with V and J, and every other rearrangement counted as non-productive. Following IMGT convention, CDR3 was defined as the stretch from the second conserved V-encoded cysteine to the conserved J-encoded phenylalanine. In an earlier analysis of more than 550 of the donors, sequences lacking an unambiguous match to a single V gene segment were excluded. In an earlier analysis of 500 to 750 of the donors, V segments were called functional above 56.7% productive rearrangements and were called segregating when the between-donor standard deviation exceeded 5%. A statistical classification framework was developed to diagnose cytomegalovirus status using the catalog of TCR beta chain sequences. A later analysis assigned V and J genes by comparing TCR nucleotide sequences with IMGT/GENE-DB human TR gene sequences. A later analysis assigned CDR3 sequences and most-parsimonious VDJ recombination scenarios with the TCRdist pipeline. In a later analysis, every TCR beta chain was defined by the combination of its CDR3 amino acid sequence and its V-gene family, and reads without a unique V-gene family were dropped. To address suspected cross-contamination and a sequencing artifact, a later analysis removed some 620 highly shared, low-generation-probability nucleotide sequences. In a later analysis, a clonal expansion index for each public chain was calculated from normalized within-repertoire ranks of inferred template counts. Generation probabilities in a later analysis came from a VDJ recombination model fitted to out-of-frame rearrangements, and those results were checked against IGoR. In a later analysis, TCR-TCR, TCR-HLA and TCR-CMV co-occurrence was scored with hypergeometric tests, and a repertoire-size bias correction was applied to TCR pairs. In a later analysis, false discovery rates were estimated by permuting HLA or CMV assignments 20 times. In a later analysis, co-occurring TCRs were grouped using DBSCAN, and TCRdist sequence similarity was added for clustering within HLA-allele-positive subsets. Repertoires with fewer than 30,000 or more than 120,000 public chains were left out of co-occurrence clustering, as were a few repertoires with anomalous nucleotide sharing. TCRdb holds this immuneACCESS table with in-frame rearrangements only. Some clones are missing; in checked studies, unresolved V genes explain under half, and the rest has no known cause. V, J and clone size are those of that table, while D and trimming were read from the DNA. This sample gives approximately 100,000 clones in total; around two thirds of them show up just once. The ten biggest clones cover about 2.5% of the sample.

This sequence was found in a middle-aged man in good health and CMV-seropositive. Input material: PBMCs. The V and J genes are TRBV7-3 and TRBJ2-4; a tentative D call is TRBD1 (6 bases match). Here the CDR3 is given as CASSLKQDSIQYF. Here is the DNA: TGTGCCAGCAGCTTAAAACAGGACAGCATTCAGTACTTC.